This entry concerns a single T cell receptor beta chain. Its antigen is unknown. The entry originates in a study of beta chain features in type 1 diabetes. Study-level results: In every one of the four CD4+ subsets, TCRB CDR3s were moderately but significantly shorter in Type 1 diabetes patients.

It was via CD45RO/CCR7/CD25/CD127/CD95/CD27 that CD4+ naive, central memory, regulatory and stem cell-like memory cells were sorted. Trimming cost V 4 bases and J 4 bases, with 15 bases left between them. CDR1 and CDR2 from the germline V gene are MDHEN and SYDVKM. The CDR3 is 15 residues long. What was sequenced were expressed TCRB transcripts, since all of the isolated RNA had been reverse transcribed. Naive, central memory and regulatory T cell samples averaged approximately 3.5 million immunoSEQ reads each. Libraries were prepared by immunoSEQ multiplex PCR; TCRdb keeps only in-frame clonotypes and omits some of them. The repertoire includes around 120,000 clones, 15% to 20% of them detected once, and about 2.4% sits in the top ten.

The rearrangement joins TRBV28 to TRBJ2-3, with D maybe TRBD2 (5 bases). This receptor was taken from a man younger than 35 with type 1 diabetes. Specimen: central memory CD4+ T cells from blood. CDR3 loop: CASSSGGLTSDTQYF. The DNA for the CDR3 is TGTGCCAGCAGTTCTGGCGGGCTCACGTCAGATACGCAGTATTTT. The whole variable domain, remainder taken from reference TRBV28 and TRBJ2-3, is DVKVTQSSRYLVKRTGEKVFLECVQDMDHENMFWYRQDPGLGLRLIYFSYDVKMKEKGDIPEGYSVSREKKERFSLILESASTNQTSMYLCASSSGGLTSDTQYFGPGTRLTVL.